What follows describes a single T cell receptor beta chain. Its antigen is currently not known. No base qualities exist here, and no much larger clone lies one base off it. The CDR3 runs 15 amino acids, cysteine and phenylalanine included. The kept DNA is CDR3 alone, 45 bases in frame from the first base. V and J are truncated by 1 base and 0 bases respectively, leaving an intervening sequence of 8 bases. Via the germline V gene, CDR1 is SGHRS and CDR2 YFSETQ. A two-step multiplex PCR was used to amplify TCR-beta CDR3 regions from genomic DNA, and Illumina-compatible adaptors were added in the second step. As a commercial immunoSEQ service, TCR-beta immunosequencing was carried out on an Illumina platform. The paper's processing steps were these. Repertoires were summarised as Top 10 Clones, the percentage of T-cell templates from the ten most frequent sequences, and productive clonality. Productive clonality ranged from 0 to 1, with 1 indicating a monoclonal population. Tumour-associated clones, identified using log10 scatter plots, were defined as sequences that made up at least 0.1% of tumour T-cell templates and were not found in the matched non-adjacent lung. Student's t-tests were used for two-group comparisons, ANOVA for comparisons across stages, and linear regression for relationships, with analyses done in GraphPad Prism7 and R. TCRdb limited this immuneACCESS table to in-frame rearrangements with V and J called. A share of clones is missing; checked studies link under half to unresolved V genes, and the rest is unexplained. Clone size and V and J calls were adopted from that table, with D and trimming inferred from the DNA. The table for this sample lists 5,000 to 7,000 clones; roughly 80% of them were counted only once. Just under 6.5% of the sample is in the top ten clones.

Normal lung samples came from the same patient and were non-adjacent lung tissue collected as far from the tumour as possible, with a minimum distance of 3 cm. From frozen aliquots of unsorted single-cell suspensions, genomic DNA was isolated using the QIAamp DNA kit. Tissues were received within 2 hours of resection and processed immediately into single-cell suspensions. Tissue was broken up mechanically, digested enzymatically with DNase I, collagenase I and hyaluronidase for approximately 30 minutes at 37 degrees C, and then filtered and RBC-lysed. The sample belongs to a study of immune cell composition in non-small cell lung cancer (dated by TCRdb to the late 2010s). Study-level background: Histologic subtype was assigned using H&E plus p63, CK5, Napsin A and TTF-1 immunohistochemistry, mainly lung adenocarcinoma or squamous cell carcinoma. TCR-beta sequencing from Adaptive Biotechnologies was done on around 34 paired sets of NSCLC tumour and non-adjacent lung specimens and on 20 to 30 tumour-only specimens. Supplementary cohort #1, under twelve lung adenocarcinoma cases, had paired tumour/lung TCR-beta sequencing and TIL populations generated to assess tumour reactivity. Four tumour specimens with TCR-beta data were of rare histological subtypes and were excluded from the subtype comparisons.

Study-wide conclusions, independent of this receptor: In 9 to 11 adenocarcinoma cases, maximal tumour-associated clone frequency correlated strongly with TIL tumour reactivity, whereas overall clonality did not. Smoking pack-years did not significantly correlate with tumour TCR-beta clonality. The reactivity cohort was only approximately nine cases, and tumour-reactive clones were not shown to share sequences with the dominant in vivo tumour-associated clones. Nearly half of NSCLC cases had tumour-associated clones >0.5%, found in 33% of adenocarcinomas compared with about 80% of squamous carcinomas.

Specimen: non-adjacent lung tissue. This clonotype originated in a human donor with non-small cell lung cancer. In this chain, TRBV5-1 is recombined with TRBJ1-5, with TRBD1 tentatively as D gene (5 bases match). The nucleotide sequence reads TGCGCCAGCAGCTTGACAGGATATAGCAATCAGCCCCAGCATTTT. Translated, this is CASSLTGYSNQPQHF.